This is a list of T cell receptor beta chains from one sample in a study of blood T cell repertoires in COVID-19. The protocol was immunoSEQ multiplex PCR, while the TCRdb copy is restricted to in-frame clones and leaves out a portion. The table lists about 260,000 clones, around 83% of them singletons. The sample taken for sequencing was peripheral blood. These receptors all come from a man aged 18 to 29 with active or convalescent COVID-19. The conserved cysteine and the conserved F or W are not part of the CDR3 here.

TRBV10-3 | AISPTSGTDTQY
TRBV5-1 | ASSFGTSGTRSSYEQY
TRBV10-3 | AISQLVGGGELF
TRBV3-1/TRBV3-2 | ASSQEGFTSGRAGEQF
TRBV7-9 | ASSSRAGGNTEAF
TRBV2 | ASDRGNQPQH
TRBV6-6 | ASSAGTGGYEQY
TRBV7-2 | ASSLVCSYEQY
TRBV5-1 | ASSLIRGPFSTNEKLF
TRBV30 | AWRRSPGQNGVGGYT
TRBV18 | ASSPPGQGYGYT
TRBV25-1 | ASGANEQF
TRBV6-6 | ASSPSATRPNYGYT
TRBV3-1/TRBV3-2 | ASSIGGPVRF
TRBV19 | ASSHSSGLAGGFDETQY
TRBV11-2 | ASRQTSGSDTQY
TRBV9 | ASSVAGAAYNEQF
TRBV12-2 | ASRLETGAGQPQH
TRBV25-1 | ASSSGVVGTGIRNEQF
TRBV6-5 | ASSPGLAFLDTQY
TRBV7-2 | ASSLDPAGGGTQY
TRBV9 | ASSLPQAGGDETQY
TRBV6-5 | ASRRARTDTQY
TRBV27 | ASSNPDKSYEQY
TRBV11-3 | ASSFTARNSYEQY
TRBV7-6 | ASSLANVGPNTGELF
TRBV7-3 | ASSFSGSGGDTQY
TRBV7-9 | ASSPTPTVWLDEQY
TRBV4-1 | ASSQWGDYEQY
TRBV24-1 | ATSDSTASGRVYEQY
TRBV7-3 | ASSLQGAGTEAF
TRBV29-1 | SVEGSQGGQF
TRBV9 | ASSTRGTDTQY
TRBV5-6 | ASSWAGSQETQY
TRBV24-1 | ATSLYNEQF
TRBV11-3 | ASSPQGDYGYT
TRBV7-2 | ASSADRGNEQY
TRBV27 | ASSLISWAGGRTDTQY
TRBV27 | ASRRQGSLAGNTIY
TRBV7-9 | ASSIPGLAGGEQF
TRBV5-1 | ASSRRDRVAGYT
TRBV4-1 | ASSQGPQRGSTDTQY
TRBV9 | ASSADWNYGYT
TRBV2 | ASTVGLAPRETQY
TRBV24-1 | ATRIKGYNEQF
TRBV24-1 | ATSARTSPRGEQF
TRBV30 | AWYLMGGGGYT
TRBV12-3/TRBV12-4 | ASRAGGYQPQH
TRBV7-9 | ASSQTGGYPNEQF
TRBV18 | ASTTDRNTEAF
TRBV4-1 | ASSQPGLGIIDTQY
TRBV7-8 | ASSSGRADTQY
TRBV9 | ASSAASRGANVLT
TRBV19 | ASRRSGVRSDTQY
TRBV6-5 | ASSPQGAPNEKLF
TRBV19 | ASSIAAAGSYNEQF
TRBV2 | ASSASGERAYEQY
TRBV7-9 | ASSLVTGTDTQY